This T cell receptor (beta chain) was recorded in a study of CD8 T cells in Susac syndrome. From blood CD8+ and CD4+ T cells, the TCR beta chain was sequenced. It was negative isolation that provided the CD8+ and CD4+ T cells, whereas TEMRA cells were enriched by FACS. Germline loops: CDR1 GTSNPN, CDR2 SVGIG (reference sequence). Trimming took 0 bases from V and 6 from J, leaving 3 bases between them. This CDR3 has 11 amino acids. An amount of RNA that ranged from 0.5 to 1 ug was reverse transcribed with random hexamers. TCRdb passed the immunoSEQ multiplex PCR reads through MiXCR, listing each CDR3 protein once. This sample carries about 290,000 distinct CDR3 sequences, about 88% of them seen once, and the ten largest clones take 0.18%.

The TCR comes from a human donor with multiple sclerosis. Material for sequencing was CD8+ T cells from PBMCs. V is TRBV30 and J is TRBJ2-1; D uncertain. CDR3 residues: CAWSVFNEQFF. The CDR3 coding sequence is TGTGCCTGGAGTGTCTTCAATGAGCAGTTCTTC. The full variable domain, with the rest looked up from reference TRBV30 and TRBJ2-1, is SQTIHQWPATLVQPVGSPLSLECTVEGTSNPNLYWYRQAAGRGLQLLFYSVGIGQISSEVPQNLSASRPQDRQFILSSKKLLLSDSGFYLCAWSVFNEQFFGPGTRLTVL.